This T cell receptor (beta chain) stems from a study of early T cells in non-severe SARS-CoV-2 infection. Study information: With bulk RNA from unsorted whole blood as input, sequencing yielded unpaired chains. Study-level findings and limits: Comparison of clonotypes with VDJdb favored anti-spike CD8 responses while missing private and CD4 specificities.

The germline gives CDR1 DFQATT, CDR2 SNEGSKA (reference sequence). V lost 7 bases, J lost 0 bases, and 19 bases lay in between. This CDR3 region has 16 residues. Individual cDNA molecules were tagged with unique molecular identifiers, the study reported. TCRdb independently ran MiXCR on the 5' RACE reads; one entry per CDR3 protein. This table has some 49,000 distinct CDR3 sequences, roughly 8.2% appearing once. This clonotype was counted ten times or more. The antigen remains undetermined. What was sequenced was whole blood. J is TRBJ2-1 and V is TRBV20-1; possibly TRBD1 for D (6 bases). This sequence originates from an adult who was a healthcare worker with PCR-confirmed SARS-CoV-2 infection or an uninfected control (not recorded which). The CDR3: CSVEGDSFDSYNEQFF. The CDR3 DNA is TGCAGTGTAGAGGGGGATAGCTTCGACTCCTACAATGAGCAGTTCTTC.